This entry lists 21 T cell receptor beta chains sequenced from one sample in a study of T cells in Graves' hyperthyroidism and ophthalmopathy. RNA transcripts gave rise to amplified TCR beta CDR3 regions. In the first-round RT-PCR of the TCR CDR3, the HTBI primer set was used. Using its own MiXCR run on the multiplex PCR reads, TCRdb lists one record per CDR3 protein. The sample has 600,000 to 800,000 distinct CDR3 sequences, roughly 32% seen once; the top ten hold 30% to 40%. Sequenced sample: blood. The receptor source for this set is a woman in her thirties or forties with Graves' hyperthyroidism.

This sequence joins TRBV20-1 and TRBJ1-1; D uncertain. The CDR3 sequence is 12 residues long. V was cut by 6 bases and J by 0 bases, with 8 bases left in between. CDR1 and CDR2 (germline): DFQATT, SNEGSKA (reference sequence). CDR3 DNA sequence: TGCAGTGCACGAATAATGAACACTGAAGCTTTCTTT. Translating it yields CSARIMNTEAFF.

The gene calls are TRBV10-3 and TRBJ1-2, with D perhaps TRBD1 (5 bases). CDR1 is ENHRY, CDR2 SYGVKD, per germline. V lost 6 bases and J lost 4, with 18 bases in between. This CDR3 is 15 amino acids long. The CDR3 coding sequence is TGTGCCATCAGCCTCGCTCCGGGGCAGGGCTATGGCTACACCTTC. Translation: CAISLAPGQGYGYTF.

The chain has TRBV7-8 and TRBJ2-5; 7 bases fit TRBD1. The CDR3 has 18 residues. V lost 6 bases and J lost 4; bases outside the gene matches: 20. CDR1 is SGHVS and CDR2 is FQNEAQ in the germline V gene. CDR3 loop: CASSYSTEGNDRVETQYF. DNA of the CDR3: TGTGCCAGCAGTTACTCGACTGAGGGAAACGACAGGGTAGAGACCCAGTACTTC.

Many counts were recorded for this clonotype. The chain is built from TRBV19 and TRBJ1-5; D is undetermined. Germline loops: CDR1 LNHDA, CDR2 SQIVND (reference sequence). The ends were cut back, 7 bases at V and 0 bases at J, with 7 bases in the middle. The CDR3 has 13 amino acids. Here the CDR3 reads CASKRYSNQPQHF. The CDR3 DNA reads as TGTGCCAGTAAGAGGTATAGCAATCAGCCCCAGCATTTT.

The sample holds a few counts of this clonotype. CDR3 in amino acids: CASSEAGSSGANVLTF. CDR3 DNA sequence: TGTGCCAGCAGTGAGGCCGGGAGCTCTGGGGCCAACGTCCTGACTTTC. The rearrangement uses TRBV2 and TRBJ2-6; perhaps TRBD2 as D (6 bases). In germline, CDR1 is SNHLY, CDR2 FYNNEI. Trimming stripped 3 bases from V and 0 bases from J, with 9 bases between. This CDR3 region has 16 residues.

Notes on this clonotype: Because the CDR3 is missing its conserved closing phenylalanine or tryptophan, this is likely a read error. No DNA is shown, since the ends of the CDR3 on it are uncertain; the CDR3 is the one TCRdb lists. V usage is TRBV24-1 and J usage is TRBJ2-7. Germline CDR1 KGHDR, CDR2 SFDVKD. The CDR3 is 8 residues long, ends included. The CDR3 reads CATSDLRA.

This clonotype was seen many times. The chain carries TRBV20-1 and TRBJ1-3; weak D call: TRBD1 (5 bases). This CDR3 has 15 amino acids. Germline V gene sequence: CDR1 DFQATT, CDR2 SNEGSKA (reference sequence). The V end was cut by 3 bases, the J end by 1 base, with 13 bases between. The CDR3 DNA follows: TGCAGTGCTAGTGAAGGGGCGCATTCTGGAAACACCATATATTTT. Translation: CSASEGAHSGNTIYF.

In this sample, this clonotype turned up many times. The rearrangement joins TRBV12-3 or TRBV12-4 to TRBJ1-1; TRBD1 agrees at 7 bases. The CDR3 is 12 amino acids. V was pared by 4 bases and J by 10 bases, with 6 bases of the junction left unmatched. The CDR3 region has the DNA TGTGCCAGCAGTTCCGTTGACAGGGCAGCTTTCTTT. Residues: CASSSVDRAAFF.

This clonotype was detected ten times or more. The chain joins TRBV20-1 to TRBJ1-5, with TRBD1 matching over 9 bases. CDR1 DFQATT and CDR2 SNEGSKA come from the germline V gene (reference sequence). V gave up 5 bases and J gave up 0 bases; unmatched junction bases: 14. The CDR3 covers 18 residues. The CDR3 spells CSAGGEGQGPYSNQPQHF. The CDR3 region has the DNA TGCAGTGCTGGTGGGGAGGGACAGGGCCCTTATAGCAATCAGCCCCAGCATTTT.

The gene calls are TRBV12-3 or TRBV12-4 and TRBJ1-1, with 8 bases that match TRBD1. Trimming cost V 6 bases and J 4 bases; bases outside gene matches: 10. There are 15 residues in the CDR3. CDR3 DNA: TGTGCCAGCAGCCCTACGGACAGGGTGGGCACTGAAGCTTTCTTT. It yields the protein CASSPTDRVGTEAFF.

This clonotype was picked up a small number of times. This chain uses TRBV7-2 with TRBJ2-7, with D uncertain. Per the germline V gene, CDR1 is SGHTA and CDR2 is FQGNSA. Trimming pared 3 bases from V and 1 base from J, leaving 10 bases between. The CDR3 spans 14 residues. The CDR3 region has the DNA TGTGCCAGCAGCTTCGCCCCTAGGTCCTACGAGCAGTACTTC. Translation gives CASSFAPRSYEQYF.

The chain links TRBV10-1 to TRBJ1-1; 8 bases agree with TRBD1. The CDR3 is 13 amino acids. Germline V lookup: CDR1 WNHNN, CDR2 SYGVQD (reference sequence). Trimming removed 2 bases from V and 7 bases from J; junction bases left unmatched: 3. The CDR3 region is CASSEGQGIEAFF. The CDR3 nucleotides read TGCGCCAGCAGTGAGGGACAGGGTATTGAAGCTTTCTTT.

This clonotype was observed at least ten times. The chain uses TRBV7-2 and TRBJ2-7; TRBD1 is a possible D gene (6 bases). The V and J ends lost 5 bases and 3 bases respectively, with 14 bases between them. The CDR3 totals 14 residues. Germline assignment: CDR1 SGHTA and CDR2 FQGNSA. CDR3 coding DNA: TGTGCCAGCAGCGGGGGACAAGGGTACTACGAGCAGTACTTC. Translation gives CASSGGQGYYEQYF.

V usage is TRBV6-2 or TRBV6-3 and J usage is TRBJ1-1, with D possibly matching TRBD1 (6 bases). CDR3 length: 17 amino acids. Per the germline V gene, CDR1 is MNHEY and CDR2 is SVGEGT. The V and J ends lost 4 bases and 7 bases respectively, with 25 bases between them. This CDR3 is CASSSLKAPGHPGEAFF. The CDR3 DNA follows: TGTGCCAGCAGTTCACTCAAAGCACCGGGACACCCAGGTGAAGCTTTCTTT.

The rearrangement joins TRBV4-3 to TRBJ2-7, with D tentatively TRBD1 or TRBD2 (6 bases each). There are 17 residues in the CDR3. Germline V gene data show CDR1 as LGHNA and CDR2 as YSLEER. Trimming stripped 4 bases from V and 3 bases from J, with 22 bases between. The CDR3 DNA follows: TGCGCCAGCAGCCCATCTCTTAGGGGGGTCGGCATCTACGAGCAGTACTTC. Its translation is CASSPSLRGVGIYEQYF.

This clonotype was detected ten times or more. V usage is TRBV20-1 and J usage is TRBJ1-5; 7 bases are shared with TRBD1. CDR3 size: 15 residues. CDR1 is DFQATT, CDR2 SNEGSKA, per germline (reference sequence). Unmatched junction bases numbered 10, after V lost 3 bases and J lost 5 bases. The CDR3 DNA sequence: TGCAGTGCTAGTCCTTCCGGGACAGAATATCAGCCCCAGCATTTT. It codes for CSASPSGTEYQPQHF.

The chain has TRBV6-5 and TRBJ2-7; the D is unclear. V lost 0 bases to trimming and J lost 7 bases, with 7 bases between them. CDR3 size: 12 residues. The V gene's germline CDR1 is MNHEY and CDR2 SVGAGI. In DNA, the CDR3 is TGTGCCAGCAGTTACTCGCAACGGGAGCAGTACTTC. Its translation: CASSYSQREQYF.

This clonotype was counted at least ten times. The V gene is TRBV14, the J gene TRBJ2-7; 10 nucleotides match TRBD1. Germline V gives CDR1 SGHDN, CDR2 FVKESK. With 3 bases clipped from V and 3 bases from J, the junction kept 5 bases outside the gene matches. The CDR3 length is 15 residues. The CDR3: CASSQATGGFYEQYF. DNA for the CDR3: TGTGCCAGCAGCCAGGCGACAGGGGGCTTCTACGAGCAGTACTTC. Using reference TRBV14 and TRBJ2-7 for the parts outside the CDR3, the full variable domain is EAGVTQFPSHSVIEKGQTVTLRCDPISGHDNLYWYRRVMGKEIKFLLHFVKESKQDESGMPNNRFLAERTGGTYSTLKVQPAELEDSGVYFCASSQATGGFYEQYFGPGTRLTVT.

This rearrangement joins TRBV12-3 or TRBV12-4 to TRBJ1-5, with 8 bases fitting TRBD1. The CDR3 runs 14 residues. Unmatched junction bases numbered 5, after V lost 1 base and J lost 9 bases. CDR3 in amino acids: CASSLGTGSPPQHF. The CDR3 region has the DNA TGTGCCAGCAGTTTAGGGACAGGGAGTCCGCCCCAGCATTTT.

The rearrangement links TRBV6-1 to TRBJ2-5; possible D gene TRBD1, 6 bases. This CDR3 region has 15 residues. CDR1 is MNHNS and CDR2 is SASEGT in the germline V gene. V was trimmed by 6 bases and J by 9 bases, leaving 23 bases between them. This chain's CDR3 is CASRGSTGSIQPQYF. The CDR3 DNA follows: TGTGCCAGCAGGGGTAGTACAGGGTCTATTCAGCCCCAGTACTTC.

This clonotype was seen a handful of times. The chain uses TRBV19 and TRBJ2-4; D perhaps matches TRBD2 (6 bases). Germline V gene sequence: CDR1 LNHDA, CDR2 SQIVND (reference sequence). Deletions cut 3 bases from V and 8 bases from J, with 14 bases between. The CDR3 is made up of 14 amino acids. CDR3 in amino acids: CASSMGRLRDIQYF. CDR3 nucleotide sequence: TGTGCCAGTAGTATGGGGAGGCTACGGGACATTCAGTACTTC.